This T cell receptor (beta chain) was sequenced in a study of blood T cell repertoires in COVID-19. Study in general: PBMCs, B-cell-depleted T cells, or T cells provided the cDNA or gDNA that made up the material.

In the original processing: By means of reference gene primer amplification, nucleated cell counts were estimated. Sequencing used immunoSEQ multiplex PCR; TCRdb keeps in-frame clones, though not all of them. V, J and clone size derive from that table, while D and trimming were established from the DNA sequence. The profile covers 390,000 or so clones, with 80% to 90% appearing a single time and more than 0.8% taken by the ten largest. The ends were cut back, 1 base at V and 2 bases at J, with 7 bases in the middle. CDR3 length: 14 amino acids. Germline assignment: CDR1 KGHDR and CDR2 SFDVKD. This chain links TRBV24-1 with TRBJ1-2; D not resolved. The sequence was collected from a man aged 18 to 30 who had recovered from COVID-19. The sample was PBMCs or T cells enriched from blood (not recorded which). The CDR3 spells CATSDLDKNYGYTF. CDR3 in DNA: TGTGCCACCAGTGATTTAGACAAAAACTATGGCTACACCTTC.